Below, 23 T cell receptor beta chains from the same sample are listed, as sequenced in a study of T cells in women clearing cervical HPV infection. Only in-frame clones appear in the TCRdb table, and some are missing; sequencing was by immunoSEQ multiplex PCR. The ten most abundant clones cover 4% to 6% of a sample with tens of thousands of clones. Specimen: blood buffy coat. The receptors stem from a woman between 18 and 70 years old with a cervical HPV16 infection that either progressed to CIN3+ or cleared (not recorded which).

Notes on this clone: One end of the junction varies from germline; a read error may be responsible. The read ends 3 residues before the CDR3 terminus; that terminus is restored from the germline J gene. Other DNA variants within this sample encode the same CDR3. The rearrangement uses TRBV7-2 and TRBJ1-3; D is unresolved. The CDR3 is 14 residues long. CDR1 is SGHTA and CDR2 is FQGNSA in the germline V gene. This CDR3 reads CASRPGGTGNTIYF. Partial CDR3 DNA: TGTGCCAGCAGACCAGGAGGAACTGGAAACACT.

On this clone: The missing CDR3 end, 3 residues past where the read stops, is filled in from the germline J gene. V gene TRBV6-4 combines with J gene TRBJ2-3; TRBD1 matches at 8 bases. Germline V CDR1 and CDR2: MRHNA, SNTAGT. The CDR3 runs 14 residues. Trimming removed 2 bases from V and 3 bases from J; junction bases left unmatched: 1. The sequenced CDR3 bases are TGTGCCAGCAGTGACGGACAGGGAACAGATACG. It specifies CASSDGQGTDT. The entire CDR3 sequence reads CASSDGQGTDTQYF.

Remarks on this clone: The read gets to within 3 residues of the CDR3 end, and the germline J gene fills in the rest. The chain employs TRBV9 and TRBJ2-3; the match to TRBD2 covers 9 bases. The CDR3 has 15 amino acids. From germline, CDR1 is SGDLS and CDR2 YYNGEE. CDR3 loop: CASSVTGTSRQTQYF. The CDR3 DNA, read in part, is TGTGCCAGCAGCGTAACTGGGACTAGCAGGCAGACG.

The CDR3 reads CSASRPAGIGTEAFF. The CDR3 DNA, read in part, is TGCAGTGCTAGTAGACCAGCAGGGATTGGAACTGAA. The chain couples TRBV20-1 to TRBJ1-1, with D possibly being TRBD1 (5 bases). The read ends 3 residues early relative to the CDR3; the germline J gene fills the gap. V lost 3 bases and J 5 bases, leaving 19 bases between the germline ends. The CDR3 loop spans 15 amino acids. Germline lookup yields CDR1 DFQATT and CDR2 SNEGSKA (reference sequence).

Worth noting for this clone: The read is 3 residues too short to cover the CDR3 end, so that end is filled in from the germline J gene. The J gene is TRBJ2-4, the V gene TRBV6-4; D call uncertain. V was cut by 2 bases and J by 0 bases, with 5 bases left in between. The CDR3 runs 14 residues. Germline values: CDR1 MRHNA, CDR2 SNTAGT. The CDR3 here is CASSDPLAKNIQYF. CDR3 bases read: TGTGCCAGCAGTGACCCCCTAGCCAAAAACATT.

Concerning this clone: The CDR3 end is not reached by the read, which stops 3 residues before it; the germline J gene fills it in. V is TRBV18 and J is TRBJ1-1; D not certain. V was trimmed by 3 bases and J by 0 bases, leaving 20 bases between them. This CDR3 spans 18 amino acids. The germline CDR1 and CDR2 sequences are KGHSH and LQKENI. Incomplete CDR3 DNA: TGTGCCAGCTCACCGTCTGCGGGGATCCATCGCATGAACACTGAA. The encoded protein is CASSPSAGIHRMNTE. The complete CDR3 protein is CASSPSAGIHRMNTEAFF.

Concerning this clone: From the germline J gene comes the end of the CDR3, since the read stops 3 residues before it. The genes are TRBV6-2 or TRBV6-3 and TRBJ2-7; no reliable D call. The CDR3 is made up of 11 amino acids. CDR1 is MNHEY and CDR2 is SVGEGT in the germline V gene. The germline V and J ends were trimmed by 5 bases and 3 bases, with 5 bases remaining between them. CDR3 bases read: TGTGCCAGCAGTCGGGTCTACGAG. This encodes CASSRVYE. In full, the CDR3 reads CASSRVYEQYF.

CDR3 region: CASSIEPAGASPDTQYF. Partial CDR3 DNA: TGTGCCAGTAGTATAGAACCAGCGGGGGCCTCCCCGGATACG. V gene TRBV19 combines with J gene TRBJ2-3, with 8 nucleotides matching TRBD2. The read ends 3 residues before the CDR3 terminus; that terminus is restored from the germline J gene. The V segment lost 0 bases and the J segment 6 bases; nucleotides outside the gene matches: 11. Germline loops: CDR1 LNHDA, CDR2 SQIVND (reference sequence). The CDR3 is 17 residues long.

With regard to this clone: From the germline J gene comes the end of the CDR3, since the read stops 3 residues before it. The chain employs TRBV2 and TRBJ1-2, with D possibly TRBD1 on 5 matching bases. The CDR3 has 18 amino acids. Germline CDR1 and CDR2: SNHLY and FYNNEI. Here the CDR3 reads CASSSGPLAGGSYNDYTF. The CDR3 DNA, read in part, is TGTGCCAGCAGTTCGGGACCCCTAGCGGGGGGATCCTACAATGAC.

CDR3 sequence: CASSFALAGWRETQYF. The part of the CDR3 DNA that was read is TGTGCCAGCAGCTTCGCGCTAGCGGGTTGGAGGGAGACC. This chain joins TRBV7-7 and TRBJ2-5, with 8 bases aligning to TRBD2. The CDR3 end lies 3 residues beyond the end of the read and is filled in from the germline J gene. In germline, CDR1 is SSHAT, CDR2 FNYEAQ (reference sequence). After removal of 3 bases from V and 5 bases from J, the junction contained 11 bases not matched to a gene. The CDR3 is 16 residues long.

About this clone: The read ends 3 residues early relative to the CDR3; the germline J gene fills the gap. The V call is TRBV10-3, the J call TRBJ2-2, with 9 nucleotides matching TRBD1. This CDR3 comprises 16 residues. CDR1 is ENHRY, CDR2 SYGVKD, per germline. Germline trimming cut 4 bases from V and 4 bases from J; bases unmatched to any gene: 7. The part of the CDR3 DNA that was read is TGTGCCATCAGTGGGCAACAGGGGGCAACCACCGGGGAG. Protein sequence: CAISGQQGATTGE. The entire CDR3 is CAISGQQGATTGELFF.

As regards this clone: Read sequence stops 3 residues before the CDR3 end, and the germline J gene provides the missing end. V usage is TRBV29-1 and J usage is TRBJ2-7, with TRBD2 matching over 13 bases. Germline V CDR1 and CDR2: SQVTM, ANQGSEA. The CDR3 consists of 14 residues. J gave up 3 bases and V 4 bases, and 3 bases lay outside the gene matches. The sequenced CDR3 bases are TGCAGCGTTGGACTAGCGGGGGGTTTCTACGAG. Translating it yields CSVGLAGGFYE. The entire CDR3 is CSVGLAGGFYEQYF.

Comment on this clone: The missing CDR3 end, 3 residues past where the read stops, is filled in from the germline J gene. The chain recombines TRBV7-3 with TRBJ1-6; the D is unclear. The CDR3 totals 14 residues. The ends were cut back, 5 bases at V and 9 bases at J, with 14 bases in the middle. CDR1 and CDR2 from the germline V gene are SGHTA and FQGTGA. CDR3 DNA, as far as it was read: TGTGCCAGCAGCGACGTCGGTTCAGGTTCACCC. It translates to CASSDVGSGSP. The full CDR3 reads CASSDVGSGSPLHF.

Concerning this clone itself: The sample carries other DNA sequences with the same CDR3. CDR3 in amino acids: CASSFPQGSLYNSPLHF. CDR3 bases read: TGTGCCAGCAGTTTCCCCCAGGGGAGCCTTTATAATTCACCC. V usage is TRBV28 and J usage is TRBJ1-6; tentative D call: TRBD1 (6 bases). Sequencing ends 3 residues short of the CDR3 end; the germline J gene provides the rest. Per the germline V gene, CDR1 is MDHEN and CDR2 is SYDVKM. This CDR3 spans 17 amino acids. V gave up 3 bases and J gave up 4 bases, with 16 bases separating them. The variable domain in full, completed from reference TRBV28 and TRBJ1-6, reads DVKVTQSSRYLVKRTGEKVFLECVQDMDHENMFWYRQDPGLGLRLIYFSYDVKMKEKGDIPEGYSVSREKKERFSLILESASTNQTSMYLCASSFPQGSLYNSPLHFGNGTRLTVT.

For this clone: From the germline J gene comes the end of the CDR3, since the read stops 3 residues before it. V is TRBV19 and J is TRBJ2-1; TRBD2 might be the D (6 bases). The germline V gene has CDR1 LNHDA and CDR2 SQIVND (reference sequence). The CDR3 consists of 15 residues. V was pared by 6 bases and J by 0 bases, with 12 bases between. The CDR3 reads CASSNSGSSYNEQFF. The DNA read from the CDR3 is TGTGCCAGTAGCAATAGCGGAAGCTCCTACAATGAG.

Concerning this clone itself: Read sequence stops 3 residues before the CDR3 end, and the germline J gene provides the missing end. The chain carries TRBV9 and TRBJ2-7; a possible D gene is TRBD2 (6 bases). From germline, CDR1 is SGDLS and CDR2 YYNGEE. Trimming took 0 bases from V and 3 from J, leaving 13 bases between them. The CDR3 is made up of 15 amino acids. CDR3 DNA (partial): TGTGCCAGCAGCGTAGTGGGCCTTAGCGGCTACGAG. This translates into CASSVVGLSGYE. The complete CDR3 reads CASSVVGLSGYEQYF. The whole variable domain, filled in from reference TRBV9 and TRBJ2-7, reads DSGVTQTPKHLITATGQRVTLRCSPRSGDLSVYWYQQSLDQGLQFLIQYYNGEERAKGNILERFSAQQFPDLHSELNLSSLELGDSALYFCASSVVGLSGYEQYFGPGTRLTVT.

On this clone: The sequenced fragment ends 3 residues before the CDR3 boundary, so the rest is inferred from the germline J gene. V gene TRBV19 combines with J gene TRBJ2-2, with a tentative D call TRBD2 (6 bases). Deletions cut 7 bases from V and 3 bases from J, with 15 bases between. The CDR3 has 15 residues. Germline CDR1 LNHDA, CDR2 SQIVND (reference sequence). CDR3 sequence: CASNLASAYTGELFF. Partial CDR3 DNA: TGTGCCAGTAATCTAGCGTCAGCGTACACCGGGGAG.

As for this clone: The read gets to within 3 residues of the CDR3 end, and the germline J gene fills in the rest. J is TRBJ2-1 and V is TRBV28; TRBD2 agrees at 12 bases. Germline V lookup: CDR1 MDHEN, CDR2 SYDVKM. The CDR3 runs 18 residues. With 1 base clipped from V and 4 bases from J, the junction kept 8 bases outside the gene matches. The covered CDR3 bases are TGTGCCAGCAGTTTATATAAAAGGACTAGCGGGATTTACAATGAG. Its protein product is CASSLYKRTSGIYNE. The whole CDR3 reads CASSLYKRTSGIYNEQFF.

As for this clone: Read sequence stops 3 residues before the CDR3 end, and the germline J gene provides the missing end. V usage is TRBV11-2 and J usage is TRBJ2-5; 12 bases match TRBD1. Germline CDR1 and CDR2: SGHAT and FQNNGV. This CDR3 is built from 15 residues. Germline trimming cut 5 bases from V and 5 bases from J; bases unmatched to any gene: 6. The sequenced part of the CDR3 DNA is TGTGCCAGCAGCAGCCGGGACAGGGGGCAGGAGACC. Residues: CASSSRDRGQET. From start to end, the CDR3 is CASSSRDRGQETQYF.

For this clone: The sequenced fragment ends 3 residues before the CDR3 boundary, so the rest is inferred from the germline J gene. V and J are TRBV5-1 and TRBJ1-2, with D possibly TRBD1 on 5 matching bases. Looked up from germline, CDR1 is SGHRS and CDR2 is YFSETQ. This CDR3 is 14 amino acids long. CDR3 amino acids: CASSPRGKEGSYTF. The part of the CDR3 DNA that was read is TGCGCCAGCAGCCCTAGGGGCAAGGAAGGAAGC.

Worth noting for this clone: The observed sequence ends 3 residues before the CDR3 terminus, with the missing tail filled in from the germline J gene. The rearrangement joins TRBV7-9 to TRBJ2-4, with 8 bases identical to TRBD1. The CDR3 sequence is 15 residues long. The germline V gene encodes CDR1 SEHNR and CDR2 FQNEAQ (reference sequence). The CDR3 loop reads CASSLEDRVNYGQYF. CDR3 bases read: TGTGCCAGCAGCTTAGAGGACAGGGTGAACTATGGT.

As regards this clone: The DNA ends 3 residues before the CDR3 does, and the rest of the CDR3 is filled in from the germline J gene. The same CDR3 also results from other DNA sequences found in this sample. The chain recombines TRBV6-2 or TRBV6-3 with TRBJ2-3, with a weak D call TRBD2 (7 bases). Germline V gives CDR1 MNHEY, CDR2 SVGEGT. With 7 bases removed from V and 3 bases from J, the gap between germline ends came to 14 bases. CDR3 size: 14 residues. The sequenced CDR3 bases are TGTGCCAGCAAGACGGGGGGCCCTACAGATACG. Translation: CASKTGGPTDT. The CDR3 in full is CASKTGGPTDTQYF.

As to this clone: Coverage ceases 3 residues before the CDR3 finishes, and the germline J gene fills in the end. The chain employs TRBV29-1 and TRBJ2-5, with D hard to call. The CDR3 has 11 amino acids. The germline V gene encodes CDR1 SQVTM and CDR2 ANQGSEA. The germline V and J ends were trimmed by 6 bases and 0 bases, with 5 bases remaining between them. The CDR3 bases that were read are TGCAGCGTCTCGTACCAAGAGACC. Its translation is CSVSYQET. The CDR3 reads in full as CSVSYQETQYF.